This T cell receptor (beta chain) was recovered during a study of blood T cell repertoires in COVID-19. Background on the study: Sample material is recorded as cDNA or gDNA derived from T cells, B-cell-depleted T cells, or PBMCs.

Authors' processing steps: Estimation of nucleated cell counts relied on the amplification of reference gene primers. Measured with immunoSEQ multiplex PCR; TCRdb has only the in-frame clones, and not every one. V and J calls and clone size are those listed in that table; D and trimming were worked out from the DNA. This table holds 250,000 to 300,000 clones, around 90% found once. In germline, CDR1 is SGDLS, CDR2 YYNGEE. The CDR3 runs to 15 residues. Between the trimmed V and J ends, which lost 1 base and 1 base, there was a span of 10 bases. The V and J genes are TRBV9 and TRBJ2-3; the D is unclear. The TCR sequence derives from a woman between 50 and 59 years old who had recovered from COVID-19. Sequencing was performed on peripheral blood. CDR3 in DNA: TGTGCCAGCAGCGTATCCCCGAGTCGCACAGATACGCAGTATTTT. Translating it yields CASSVSPSRTDTQYF.